What follows is one T cell receptor (beta chain) and its context. Its antigen is not identified. As to treatment: approximately nine-day PBMC culture with coronavirus spike peptide pools or control peptides (ViraFEST assay). This specimen comes from a study of vaccination and CD4 T cells after COVID-19. Once obtained from cultured CD4+ T cells, the DNA was sequenced using the Oncomine TCR Beta short-read assay. Genomic DNA was isolated from cultured CD4+ T cells. In TCRdb, the PCR reads were re-called with MiXCR into one record per CDR3 protein. This repertoire shows approximately 20,000 distinct CDR3 sequences, roughly 50% found once; its top ten account for over 15%. Per germline, CDR1 LNHNV and CDR2 YYDKDF (reference sequence). Trimming took off 1 base at V and 3 bases at J, with 7 bases between the two ends. This CDR3 is built from 14 residues.

The receptor was isolated from a human donor who had recovered from COVID-19. This rearrangement joins TRBV15 to TRBJ1-5; D unclear. This sample comprised CD4+ T cells from blood, cultured in vitro, obtained before SARS-CoV-2 vaccination. The CDR3 DNA is TGTGCCACCAGCAGAGCTGAGGACAATCAGCCCCAGCATTTT. Its translation is CATSRAEDNQPQHF.